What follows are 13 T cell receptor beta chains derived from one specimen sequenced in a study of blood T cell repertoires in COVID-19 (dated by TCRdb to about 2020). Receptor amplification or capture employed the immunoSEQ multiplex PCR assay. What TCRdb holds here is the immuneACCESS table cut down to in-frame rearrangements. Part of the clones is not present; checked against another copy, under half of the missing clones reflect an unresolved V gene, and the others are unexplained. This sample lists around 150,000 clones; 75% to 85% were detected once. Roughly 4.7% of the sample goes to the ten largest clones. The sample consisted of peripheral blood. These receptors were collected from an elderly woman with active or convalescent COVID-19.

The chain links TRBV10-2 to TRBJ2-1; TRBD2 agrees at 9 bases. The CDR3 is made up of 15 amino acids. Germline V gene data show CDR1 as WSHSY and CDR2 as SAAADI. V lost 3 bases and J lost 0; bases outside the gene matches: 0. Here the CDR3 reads CASSDSGSSYNEQFF. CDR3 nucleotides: TGCGCCAGCAGTGATAGCGGGAGCTCCTACAATGAGCAGTTCTTC.

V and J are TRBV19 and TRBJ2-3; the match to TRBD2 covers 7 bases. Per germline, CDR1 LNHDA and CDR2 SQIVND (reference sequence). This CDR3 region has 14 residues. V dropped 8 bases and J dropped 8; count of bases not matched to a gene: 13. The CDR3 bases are TGTGCCAGTCGACCAGGACTAGGGGCTGGTACGCAGTATTTT. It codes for CASRPGLGAGTQYF.

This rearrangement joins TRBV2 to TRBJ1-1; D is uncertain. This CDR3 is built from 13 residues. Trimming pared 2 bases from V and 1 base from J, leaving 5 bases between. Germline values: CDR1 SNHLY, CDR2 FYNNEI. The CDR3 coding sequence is TGTGCCAGCAGTGAACGGAGGAACACTGAAGCTTTCTTT. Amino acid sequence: CASSERRNTEAFF. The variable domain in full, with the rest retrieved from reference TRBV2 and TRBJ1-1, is EPEVTQTPSHQVTQMGQEVILRCVPISNHLYFYWYRQILGQKVEFLVSFYNNEISEKSEIFDDQFSVERPDGSNFTLKIRSTKLEDSAMYFCASSERRNTEAFFGQGTRLTVV.

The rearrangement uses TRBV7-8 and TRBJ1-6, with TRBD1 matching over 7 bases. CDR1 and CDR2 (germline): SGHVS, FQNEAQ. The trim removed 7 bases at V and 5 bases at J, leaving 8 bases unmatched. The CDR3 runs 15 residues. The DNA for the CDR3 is TGTGCCAGCACAAGACAGGGAACTAATAATTCACCCCTCCACTTT. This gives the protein CASTRQGTNNSPLHF.

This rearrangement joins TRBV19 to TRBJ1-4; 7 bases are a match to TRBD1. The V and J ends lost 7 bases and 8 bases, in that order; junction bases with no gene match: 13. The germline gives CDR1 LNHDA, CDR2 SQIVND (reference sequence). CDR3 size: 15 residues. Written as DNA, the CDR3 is TGTGCCAGTAACCCTAGTAACAGGGGAAGCGAAAAACTGTTTTTT. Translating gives CASNPSNRGSEKLFF.

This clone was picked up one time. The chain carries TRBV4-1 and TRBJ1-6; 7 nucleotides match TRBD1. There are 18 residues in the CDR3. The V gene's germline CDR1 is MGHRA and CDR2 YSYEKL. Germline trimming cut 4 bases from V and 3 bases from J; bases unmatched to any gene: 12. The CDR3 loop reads CASSLPPGQTFYNSPLHF. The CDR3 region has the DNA TGCGCCAGCAGCCTACCTCCGGGACAGACCTTCTATAATTCACCCCTCCACTTT.

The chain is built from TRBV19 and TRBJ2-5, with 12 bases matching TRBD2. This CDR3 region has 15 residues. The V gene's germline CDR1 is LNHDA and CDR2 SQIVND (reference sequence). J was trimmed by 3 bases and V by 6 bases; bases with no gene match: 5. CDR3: CASSRTSGDEETQYF. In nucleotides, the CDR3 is TGTGCCAGTAGCCGGACTAGCGGGGATGAAGAGACCCAGTACTTC.

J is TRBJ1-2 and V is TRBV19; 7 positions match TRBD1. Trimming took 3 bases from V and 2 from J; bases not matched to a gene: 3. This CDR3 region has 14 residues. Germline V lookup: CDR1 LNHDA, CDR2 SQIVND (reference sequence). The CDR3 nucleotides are TGTGCCAGTAGTATCGTACAGGGGAACTATGGCTACACCTTC. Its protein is CASSIVQGNYGYTF.

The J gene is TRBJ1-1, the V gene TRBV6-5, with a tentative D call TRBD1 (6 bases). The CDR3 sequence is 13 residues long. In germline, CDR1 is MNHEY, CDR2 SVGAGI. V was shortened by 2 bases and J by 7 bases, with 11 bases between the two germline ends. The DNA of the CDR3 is TGTGCCAGCAGTTACGCGCACAGGGATGAAGCTTTCTTT. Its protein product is CASSYAHRDEAFF.

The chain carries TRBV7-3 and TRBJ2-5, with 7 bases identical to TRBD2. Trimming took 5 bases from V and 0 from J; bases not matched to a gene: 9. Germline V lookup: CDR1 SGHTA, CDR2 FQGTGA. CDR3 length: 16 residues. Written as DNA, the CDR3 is TGTGCCAGCAGCCACTCTGGGGGGGTTAACCAAGAGACCCAGTACTTC. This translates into CASSHSGGVNQETQYF.

The CDR3 loop reads CASSERQGRAQYF. In nucleotides, the CDR3 is TGCGCCAGCAGCGAACGACAGGGGAGGGCCCAGTACTTC. V usage is TRBV5-1 and J usage is TRBJ2-5, with a possible D match to TRBD1 (8 bases). This CDR3 has 13 amino acids. CDR1 SGHRS and CDR2 YFSETQ come from the germline V gene. V was shortened by 4 bases and J by 9 bases, with 16 bases between the two germline ends.

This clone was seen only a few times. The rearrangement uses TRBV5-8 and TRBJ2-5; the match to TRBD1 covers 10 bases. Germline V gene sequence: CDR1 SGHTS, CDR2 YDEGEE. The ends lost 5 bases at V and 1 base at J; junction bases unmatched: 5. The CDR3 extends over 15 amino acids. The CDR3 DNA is TGTGCCAGCAGTCGAGACAGGGGGCTCCAAGAGACCCAGTACTTC. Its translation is CASSRDRGLQETQYF.

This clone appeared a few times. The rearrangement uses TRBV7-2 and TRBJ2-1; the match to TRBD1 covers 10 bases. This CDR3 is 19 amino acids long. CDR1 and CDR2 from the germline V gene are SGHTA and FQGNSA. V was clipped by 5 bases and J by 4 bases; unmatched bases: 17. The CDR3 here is CASSQRDRGNQRGYNEQFF. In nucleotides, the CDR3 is TGTGCCAGCAGCCAACGGGACAGGGGTAACCAGCGGGGGTACAATGAGCAGTTCTTC. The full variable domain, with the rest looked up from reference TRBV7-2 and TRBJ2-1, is GAGVSQSPSNKVTEKGKDVELRCDPISGHTALYWYRQSLGQGLEFLIYFQGNSAPDKSGLPSDRFSAERTGGSVSTLTIQRTQQEDSAVYLCASSQRDRGNQRGYNEQFFGPGTRLTVL.